One and the same sample provided the 21 T cell receptor beta chains below, sequenced in a study of blood T cells in healthy people across ages. It was with a sample-barcoded 5' primer and a J-beta primer mix that a second PCR of roughly 7 to 12 cycles was run. TCRdb redid the calling of the 5' RACE reads with MiXCR, one entry per CDR3 protein. The repertoire includes approximately 800,000 distinct CDR3 sequences, roughly 25% of them detected once, and 3% sits in the top ten. Separately, the same data were catalogued under a study of T cells of mothers and their children.

Material: blood. The receptors were sampled from a boy between 10 and 17 years old in good health.

This clonotype was detected only a few times. This chain joins TRBV27 and TRBJ2-1, with 13 bases fitting TRBD2. V trimming: 2 bases; J trimming: 8 bases; junction bases outside the gene matches: 9. CDR1 MNHEY and CDR2 SMNVEV come from the germline V gene (reference sequence). This CDR3 comprises 17 residues. CDR3 loop: CASSLVSGTSGVYEQFF. The CDR3, as DNA: TGTGCCAGCAGTTTAGTTTCCGGGACTAGCGGGGTCTATGAGCAGTTCTTC.

The J gene is TRBJ2-5, the V gene TRBV29-1, with TRBD1 identical over 8 bases. In germline, CDR1 is SQVTM, CDR2 ANQGSEA. The CDR3 contains 13 residues. V trimming: 6 bases; J trimming: 5 bases; junction bases outside the gene matches: 8. Here the CDR3 reads CSVPDRASETQYF. In DNA form, the CDR3 reads TGCAGCGTCCCGGACAGGGCTTCGGAGACCCAGTACTTC.

This clonotype was counted between two and nine times. The V call is TRBV27, the J call TRBJ2-5; 8 bases line up with TRBD1. The CDR3 runs 16 residues. Per germline, CDR1 MNHEY and CDR2 SMNVEV (reference sequence). Trimming removed 6 bases from V and 5 bases from J; junction bases left unmatched: 14. Written as DNA, the CDR3 is TGTGCCAGCAGCTCAAGGGTCAGGGGGCCAGGGGAGACCCAGTACTTC. It yields the protein CASSSRVRGPGETQYF.

This clonotype was counted a few times. V usage is TRBV12-3 or TRBV12-4 and J usage is TRBJ1-4; perhaps TRBD1 as D (6 bases). CDR3 length: 16 amino acids. V dropped 4 bases and J dropped 8 bases, with 20 bases sitting between them. The CDR3 reads CASSSRRTVILEKLFF. DNA of the CDR3: TGTGCCAGCAGTTCCCGGAGGACAGTAATTCTAGAAAAACTGTTTTTT.

There are a few counts of this clonotype. V and J are TRBV30 and TRBJ1-4; a possible D gene is TRBD1 (5 bases). Germline-derived CDR1 and CDR2 are GTSNPN and SVGIG (reference sequence). The V and J ends lost 1 base and 7 bases respectively, with 13 bases between them. This CDR3 is built from 14 residues. CDR3 DNA sequence: TGTGCCTGGAGTGGGACACCTCGATTTGAAAAACTGTTTTTT. It translates to CAWSGTPRFEKLFF.

The rearrangement joins TRBV6-1 to TRBJ2-7; no definite D call. The CDR3 covers 12 residues. CDR1 is MNHNS, CDR2 SASEGT, per germline. Trimming removed 4 bases at V and 3 bases at J, with 7 bases between. CDR3 region: CASSGADYEQYF. DNA for the CDR3: TGTGCCAGCAGTGGGGCCGACTACGAGCAGTACTTC.

The chain combines TRBV29-1 with TRBJ1-2; 7 positions match TRBD1. V lost 0 bases and J lost 8; bases outside the gene matches: 6. Looked up from germline, CDR1 is SQVTM and CDR2 is ANQGSEA. The CDR3 sequence is 13 residues long. The CDR3 bases are TGCAGCGTTGAAGATGGGCAGGGGGACGGCTACACCTTC. Translating it yields CSVEDGQGDGYTF.

This chain links TRBV14 with TRBJ1-4; no definite D call. Germline CDR1 and CDR2: SGHDN and FVKESK. The V end was cut by 5 bases, the J end by 8 bases, with 27 bases between. There are 18 residues in the CDR3. The DNA of the CDR3 is TGTGCCAGCAGCACTTCGTCCAAGGCTTTTTCCCGGTCCGAAAAACTGTTTTTT. Amino acid sequence: CASSTSSKAFSRSEKLFF. The whole variable domain, filled in from reference TRBV14 and TRBJ1-4, reads EAGVTQFPSHSVIEKGQTVTLRCDPISGHDNLYWYRRVMGKEIKFLLHFVKESKQDESGMPNNRFLAERTGGTYSTLKVQPAELEDSGVYFCASSTSSKAFSRSEKLFFGSGTQLSVL.

This clonotype was observed a handful of times. A much larger clone differs by one base, so this may be a read error. The rearrangement joins TRBV12-3 or TRBV12-4 to TRBJ1-2; D is unclear. The CDR3 is 12 amino acids. Between the trimmed V and J ends, which lost 2 bases and 2 bases, there was a span of 3 bases. The CDR3 spells CASSLWNYGYTF. CDR3 in DNA: TGTGCCAGCAGTTTATGGAACTATGGCTACACCTTC.

The chain links TRBV10-2 to TRBJ2-6; no clear D gene. The CDR3 is 16 residues long. Germline loops: CDR1 WSHSY, CDR2 SAAADI. With 6 bases removed from V and 0 bases from J, the gap between germline ends came to 12 bases. The CDR3 DNA follows: TGCGCCAGCAGCCAGGTGGTTTTCTCTGGGGCCAACGTCCTGACTTTC. It specifies CASSQVVFSGANVLTF.

The chain is built from TRBV20-1 and TRBJ2-5, with 9 bases matching TRBD2. The CDR3 runs 16 residues. Germline lookup yields CDR1 DFQATT and CDR2 SNEGSKA (reference sequence). The ends lost 3 bases at V and 5 bases at J; junction bases unmatched: 13. The CDR3 loop is CSASMASGEEFETQYF. CDR3 nucleotides: TGCAGTGCTAGTATGGCTAGCGGGGAAGAGTTTGAGACCCAGTACTTC.

The V gene is TRBV7-2, the J gene TRBJ2-5; 11 positions match TRBD2. Trimming removed 5 bases from V and 5 bases from J; junction bases left unmatched: 7. This CDR3 contains 15 residues. Germline CDR1 reads SGHTA; CDR2 reads FQGNSA. This CDR3 reads CASSPGSGGAETQYF. CDR3 nucleotides: TGTGCCAGCAGCCCGGGTAGCGGGGGGGCGGAGACCCAGTACTTC.

The chain couples TRBV12-5 to TRBJ1-5; D gene unclear. V gave up 1 base and J gave up 8 bases, with 9 bases separating them. Per the germline V gene, CDR1 is LGHNT and CDR2 is FRNRAP. The CDR3 is 13 residues long. The CDR3 DNA follows: TGTGCTAGTGGTTTGGAAGAGGCCAAGCCCCAGCATTTT. Its protein is CASGLEEAKPQHF.

This clonotype turned up a few times. The chain carries TRBV19 and TRBJ1-2; a possible D gene is TRBD1 (6 bases). The CDR3 loop spans 13 amino acids. V was pared by 10 bases and J by 3 bases, with 15 bases between. In germline, CDR1 is LNHDA, CDR2 SQIVND (reference sequence). CDR3 DNA: TGTGCCACCGGGCGAACAGGGTACTATGGCTACACCTTC. Its translation is CATGRTGYYGYTF. Filled out from reference TRBV19 and TRBJ1-2, the complete variable domain reads DGGITQSPKYLFRKEGQNVTLSCEQNLNHDAMYWYRQDPGQGLRLIYYSQIVNDFQKGDIAEGYSVSREKKESFPLTVTSAQKNPTAFYLCATGRTGYYGYTFGSGTRLTVV.

Notes on this clonotype: The junction and the germline gene differ at one end; a read error may be behind it. The chain uses TRBV12-3 or TRBV12-4 and TRBJ2-3; D is possibly TRBD1 or TRBD2 (5 bases each). The CDR3 length is 17 residues. DNA of the CDR3: TGTGCCAGCTGTTTTAGGTCCTGGGGAGAGGGGTCAGATACGCAGTATTTT. This sequence encodes CASCFRSWGEGSDTQYF.

The V call is TRBV29-1, the J call TRBJ2-3; the match to TRBD2 covers 13 bases. Germline-derived CDR1 and CDR2 are SQVTM and ANQGSEA. Trimming cost V 7 bases and J 12 bases; bases outside gene matches: 7. The CDR3 has 12 residues. For the CDR3, the DNA is TGCAGCGCCGAGACTAGCGGGGGGCATCAGTATTTT. Its translation is CSAETSGGHQYF.

This clonotype was seen a handful of times. This chain links TRBV7-9 with TRBJ1-1; TRBD1 might be the D (5 bases). Trimming left V 4 bases short and J 4 bases short, with 10 bases between. Germline CDR1 and CDR2: SEHNR and FQNEAQ (reference sequence). This CDR3 contains 13 residues. CDR3 region: CASSSRATTEAFF. Here the CDR3 DNA reads TGTGCCAGCAGCTCCAGGGCAACCACTGAAGCTTTCTTT.

This clonotype was seen a handful of times. V usage is TRBV2 and J usage is TRBJ1-1; D is unresolved. The CDR3 covers 13 residues. CDR1 is SNHLY, CDR2 FYNNEI, per germline. V was trimmed by 4 bases and J by 3 bases, leaving 9 bases between them. This chain's CDR3 is CASSASQDTEAFF. As DNA, the CDR3 is TGTGCCAGCAGTGCATCGCAGGACACTGAAGCTTTCTTT.

This clonotype has a handful of counts. V usage is TRBV7-9 and J usage is TRBJ2-1; D is possibly TRBD1 (5 bases). The DNA end lines up better with TRBJ2-7; the J call may be wrong. CDR3 length: 14 amino acids. Germline V gene data show CDR1 as SEHNR and CDR2 as FQNEAQ (reference sequence). CDR3 in amino acids: CASSLLDRSYEQYF. In nucleotides, the CDR3 is TGTGCCAGCAGCCTCCTTGACAGATCATACGAGCAGTACTTC.

This chain joins TRBV20-1 and TRBJ2-3, with D perhaps TRBD1 (5 bases). Per the germline V gene, CDR1 is DFQATT and CDR2 is SNEGSKA (reference sequence). CDR3 length equals 14 residues. The V gene lost 0 bases and the J gene lost 0 bases, with 7 bases spanning the gap. The CDR3 sequence is CSAREDTSTDTQYF. DNA of the CDR3: TGCAGTGCTAGAGAGGACACTAGCACAGATACGCAGTATTTT.

The rearrangement uses TRBV20-1 and TRBJ2-1; TRBD2 agrees at 12 bases. V trimming: 3 bases; J trimming: 2 bases; junction bases outside the gene matches: 8. The CDR3 consists of 17 residues. Germline lookup yields CDR1 DFQATT and CDR2 SNEGSKA (reference sequence). The CDR3 is CSASGWLAGGTYNEQFF. The CDR3 nucleotides are TGCAGTGCTAGTGGGTGGCTAGCGGGGGGGACCTACAATGAGCAGTTCTTC.